What follows are 26 T cell receptor beta chains derived from one specimen sequenced in a study of early T cells in non-severe SARS-CoV-2 infection (dated by TCRdb to the early 2020s). Receptors were amplified or captured by 5' RACE. This sample was sequenced with a NextSeq 500. TCRdb ran its own pipeline on the public reads, namely fastp trimming at Q25 and MiXCR clone calling, and kept in-frame beta chains. Identical CDR3 protein sequences are pooled into one entry, listed with their most common genes and DNA. The sample contains around 77,000 distinct CDR3 sequences, 5% of them found a single time. The top ten hold around 7.3% of the sample. Sequenced material: whole blood, taken at baseline. The receptor source for this set is an adult who was a healthcare worker with PCR-confirmed SARS-CoV-2 infection or an uninfected control (not recorded which).

This chain connects TRBV5-4 to TRBJ1-1; D unresolved. Trimming pared 0 bases from V and 7 bases from J, leaving 13 bases between. The germline gives CDR1 SGHNT, CDR2 YYREEE (reference sequence). This CDR3 contains 14 residues. CDR3 bases: TGTGCCAGCAGCTTGGAGGGATCCGGGAGTGAAGCTTTCTTT. Translating it yields CASSLEGSGSEAFF.

This clonotype was picked up a small number of times. The chain carries TRBV7-6 and TRBJ2-1, with 8 bases identical to TRBD1. V was pared by 1 base and J by 4 bases, with 0 bases of the junction left unmatched. Germline V lookup: CDR1 SGHVS, CDR2 FNYEAQ. The CDR3 is made up of 14 amino acids. The CDR3 DNA reads as TGTGCCAGCAGCTTAGGGACAGGGTACAATGAGCAGTTCTTC. This sequence encodes CASSLGTGYNEQFF.

The V and J genes are TRBV28 and TRBJ1-1, with TRBD1 matching 8 bases. Unmatched junction bases numbered 4, after V lost 6 bases and J lost 1 base. The CDR3 sequence is 14 residues long. CDR1 is MDHEN, CDR2 SYDVKM, per germline. CDR3: CASRPDRGNTEAFF. CDR3 nucleotides: TGTGCCAGCAGACCAGACAGGGGGAACACTGAAGCTTTCTTT.

This clonotype was seen at least ten times. This sequence joins TRBV30 and TRBJ1-4; TRBD1 is a possible D gene (6 bases). Germline values: CDR1 GTSNPN, CDR2 SVGIG (reference sequence). Trimming cost V 4 bases and J 8 bases, with 20 bases left between them. There are 15 residues in the CDR3. The CDR3 sequence is CAWTLLGGRGEKLFF. CDR3 nucleotides: TGTGCCTGGACCCTACTAGGGGGGCGAGGGGAAAAACTGTTTTTT.

This clonotype was counted at least ten times. The chain couples TRBV4-1 to TRBJ2-7; D might be TRBD2 (5 bases). There are 15 residues in the CDR3. The V end lost 5 bases, the J end lost 1 base, and 15 bases lay between the germline ends. Germline CDR1 reads MGHRA; CDR2 reads YSYEKL. The CDR3 here is CASSSAPGGSYEQYF. The CDR3 DNA sequence: TGCGCCAGCAGCTCCGCGCCCGGAGGTTCCTACGAGCAGTACTTC.

The V gene is TRBV5-4, the J gene TRBJ2-7; 8 nucleotides match TRBD1. Trimming cost V 3 bases and J 2 bases; bases outside gene matches: 1. Germline-derived CDR1 and CDR2 are SGHNT and YYREEE (reference sequence). The CDR3 extends over 13 amino acids. This CDR3 reads CASSWTGTYEQYF. CDR3 nucleotides: TGTGCCAGCAGCTGGACAGGGACCTACGAGCAGTACTTC.

This clonotype has a count of ten or more. This rearrangement joins TRBV29-1 to TRBJ1-2; TRBD1 aligns across 8 bases. V was clipped by 3 bases and J by 5 bases; unmatched bases: 5. Germline-derived CDR1 and CDR2 are SQVTM and ANQGSEA. This CDR3 contains 13 residues. The CDR3 sequence: CSVEAGGWYGYTF. DNA for the CDR3: TGCAGCGTTGAGGCAGGGGGCTGGTATGGCTACACCTTC. The full variable domain, completed using reference TRBV29-1 and TRBJ1-2, is SAVISQKPSRDICQRGTSLTIQCQVDSQVTMMFWYRQQPGQSLTLIATANQGSEATYESGFVIDKFPISRPNLTFSTLTVSNMSPEDSSIYLCSVEAGGWYGYTFGSGTRLTVV.

This chain joins TRBV10-3 and TRBJ2-7; 9 nucleotides align to TRBD1. The germline gives CDR1 ENHRY, CDR2 SYGVKD. V dropped 6 bases and J dropped 0; count of bases not matched to a gene: 3. This CDR3 has 14 residues. CDR3 residues: CAISGQGSSYEQYF. The DNA of the CDR3 is TGTGCCATCAGCGGACAGGGGAGCTCCTACGAGCAGTACTTC.

CDR3 residues: CASSGRDTRGESGYTF. The CDR3 DNA follows: TGTGCCAGCAGTGGCCGGGACACACGGGGAGAATCTGGCTACACCTTC. This sequence joins TRBV28 and TRBJ1-2; the D gene is possibly TRBD1 (6 bases). The germline V gene has CDR1 MDHEN and CDR2 SYDVKM. This CDR3 spans 16 amino acids. Deletions cut 5 bases from V and 7 bases from J, with 23 bases between.

This clonotype was seen a few times. The chain joins TRBV28 to TRBJ1-6; possibly TRBD1 for D (6 bases). Germline V gene sequence: CDR1 MDHEN, CDR2 SYDVKM. V lost 5 bases and J 10 bases, leaving 18 bases between the germline ends. CDR3 size: 15 residues. CDR3 DNA: TGTGCCAGCAGTGATTCCAGGGGAGTTTGGTCACCCCTCCACTTT. Protein: CASSDSRGVWSPLHF.

As for this clonotype: The junction does not match germline at one end; this may be a read error. V is TRBV3-1 and J is TRBJ1-2; D gene ambiguous. Per germline, CDR1 LGHDT and CDR2 YNNKEL (reference sequence). CDR3 length: 13 residues. DNA for the CDR3: TGTGCCAACAGCCAAGCAGGTCAGGAAGGCTACACCTTC. Amino acids: CANSQAGQEGYTF.

The V call is TRBV29-1, the J call TRBJ2-7, with TRBD1 matching over 9 bases. The germline V gene encodes CDR1 SQVTM and CDR2 ANQGSEA. Unmatched junction bases numbered 13, after V lost 7 bases and J lost 6 bases. The CDR3 totals 14 residues. The DNA of the CDR3 is TGCAGCGCTTCATCCGGGGACAGGGAAGGCGAGCAGTACTTC. It encodes CSASSGDREGEQYF.

This clonotype was counted at least ten times. V and J are TRBV28 and TRBJ2-3, with D perhaps matching TRBD1 (6 bases). Trimming stripped 5 bases from V and 4 bases from J, with 16 bases between. This CDR3 spans 15 amino acids. Germline values: CDR1 MDHEN, CDR2 SYDVKM. The CDR3 is CASSPRAGVPDTQYF. The CDR3 region has the DNA TGTGCCAGCAGTCCCAGGGCAGGGGTGCCAGATACGCAGTATTTT.

In this sample, this clonotype turned up a few times. The chain joins TRBV20-1 to TRBJ1-1; D unresolved. The CDR3 has 13 amino acids. Germline V gene lookup returns CDR1 DFQATT and CDR2 SNEGSKA (reference sequence). For the CDR3, the DNA is TGCAGCACCCCGGGCCCGGTGAACACTGAAGCTTTCTTT. This gives the protein CSTPGPVNTEAFF.

This clonotype appeared many times. This CDR3 reads CASSHQLGSDTEAFF. The CDR3 nucleotides are TGTGCCAGCAGTCATCAACTAGGGTCGGACACTGAAGCTTTCTTT. This chain connects TRBV6-6 to TRBJ1-1; D is unresolved. The CDR3 sequence is 15 residues long. The germline CDR1 and CDR2 sequences are MNHNY and SVGAGI (reference sequence). V lost 5 bases and J 3 bases, leaving 16 bases between the germline ends.

Many counts were recorded for this clonotype. The chain joins TRBV30 to TRBJ1-1, with D possibly matching TRBD1 (5 bases). Trimming removed 5 bases from V and 4 bases from J, with 8 bases in between. From germline, CDR1 is GTSNPN and CDR2 SVGIG (reference sequence). The CDR3 extends over 11 amino acids. The CDR3 nucleotides are TGTGCCTGGGCCGGGACCACTGAAGCTTTCTTT. Translated, it gives CAWAGTTEAFF. The whole variable domain, filled in from reference TRBV30 and TRBJ1-1, reads SQTIHQWPATLVQPVGSPLSLECTVEGTSNPNLYWYRQAAGRGLQLLFYSVGIGQISSEVPQNLSASRPQDRQFILSSKKLLLSDSGFYLCAWAGTTEAFFGQGTRLTVV.

This sequence joins TRBV4-1 and TRBJ2-3; 9 bases are shared with TRBD2. Per the germline V gene, CDR1 is MGHRA and CDR2 is YSYEKL. There are 18 residues in the CDR3. J lost 1 base, V lost 0 bases, and 8 bases had no gene match. CDR3 in DNA: TGCGCCAGCAGCCAAGAGCGGATACGACTAGCGGGCACAGATACGCAGTATTTT. Its protein is CASSQERIRLAGTDTQYF.

The sample holds many counts of this clonotype. This chain links TRBV18 with TRBJ1-1, with a possible D match to TRBD1 (6 bases). The germline V and J ends were trimmed by 2 bases and 0 bases, with 13 bases remaining between them. This CDR3 is built from 16 residues. Germline CDR1 KGHSH, CDR2 LQKENI. The CDR3 DNA reads as TGTGCCAGCTCACCAGCGTCCGGGGGCATGAACACTGAAGCTTTCTTT. It specifies CASSPASGGMNTEAFF.

This chain joins TRBV19 and TRBJ2-1; D is uncertain. CDR3 size: 14 residues. V lost 3 bases to trimming and J lost 13 bases, with 19 bases between them. Germline loops: CDR1 LNHDA, CDR2 SQIVND (reference sequence). This CDR3 is CASSMNSEGLEQFF. The CDR3 nucleotides read TGTGCCAGTAGTATGAACAGTGAAGGGTTGGAACAGTTCTTC.

This clonotype was seen repeatedly, ten times or more. The rearrangement links TRBV27 to TRBJ2-1; TRBD2 matches at 9 bases. The CDR3 length is 15 residues. Per the germline V gene, CDR1 is MNHEY and CDR2 is SMNVEV (reference sequence). V lost 8 bases and J lost 2; bases outside the gene matches: 7. CDR3 sequence (DNA): TGTGCCAGCCGAATAGCGGGAGAAGCCTACAATGAGCAGTTCTTC. This encodes CASRIAGEAYNEQFF.

This chain uses TRBV20-1 with TRBJ2-3; 16 bases agree with TRBD2. This CDR3 comprises 16 residues. V gave up 6 bases and J gave up 3 bases; unmatched junction bases: 6. The germline V gene has CDR1 DFQATT and CDR2 SNEGSKA (reference sequence). In DNA form, the CDR3 reads TGCAGTGCGGGACTAGCGGGAGGGCCCTGGACAGATACGCAGTATTTT. This sequence encodes CSAGLAGGPWTDTQYF.

This clonotype was observed at least ten times. This sequence joins TRBV15 and TRBJ2-1, with TRBD2 matching over 11 bases. With 0 bases clipped from V and 6 bases from J, the junction kept 1 base outside the gene matches. Germline values: CDR1 LNHNV, CDR2 YYDKDF (reference sequence). The CDR3 is 15 amino acids. The CDR3 DNA reads TGTGCCACCAGCAGAGAACTAGCGGGAGTCAATGAGCAGTTCTTC. Its protein product is CATSRELAGVNEQFF.

This clonotype was seen a few times. This chain connects TRBV12-3 or TRBV12-4 to TRBJ2-7; TRBD2 is a possible D gene (10 bases). The CDR3 is 17 residues long. V shed 9 bases and J shed 3 bases, with 27 bases lying between them. The CDR3 nucleotides read TGTGCCAGTTGGGGACAGGGCCTAGCGGGAGTCGACTACGAGCAGTACTTC. It is translated as CASWGQGLAGVDYEQYF.

This clonotype was picked up many times. The chain has TRBV7-8 and TRBJ1-2, with D unresolved. V lost 3 bases and J 6 bases, leaving 8 bases between the germline ends. This CDR3 is built from 12 residues. From germline, CDR1 is SGHVS and CDR2 FQNEAQ. The CDR3 bases are TGTGCCAGCAGCTTCGGACGGGATGGCTACACCTTC. It specifies CASSFGRDGYTF.

This clonotype appeared many times. V usage is TRBV20-1 and J usage is TRBJ2-3; D might be TRBD2 (5 bases). The CDR3 is made up of 15 amino acids. V shed 5 bases and J shed 0 bases, with 15 bases lying between them. Looked up from germline, CDR1 is DFQATT and CDR2 is SNEGSKA (reference sequence). DNA for the CDR3: TGCAGTGCTCCTCTGGCGAGGGCTAGCACAGATACGCAGTATTTT. Translating gives CSAPLARASTDTQYF.

This chain links TRBV12-3 or TRBV12-4 with TRBJ1-1; unclear D gene. This CDR3 region has 11 residues. Trimming cost V 7 bases and J 7 bases, with 10 bases left between them. The CDR3 loop reads CASTGPREAFF. In nucleotides, the CDR3 is TGTGCCAGCACCGGGCCTCGTGAAGCTTTCTTT.